The present T cell receptor beta chain was sequenced within a study of blood T cell repertoires in COVID-19. Libraries were prepared by immunoSEQ multiplex PCR; TCRdb keeps only in-frame clonotypes and omits some of them. The sample has about 410,000 clones, around 91% seen once. The germline CDR1 and CDR2 sequences are GTSNPN and SVGIG (reference sequence). The CDR3 has 14 amino acids. The V and J ends lost 2 bases and 6 bases respectively, with 14 bases between them. The sequence came from a man between 18 and 35 years old who had recovered from COVID-19. Sequenced material: PBMCs or T cells enriched from blood (not recorded which). V and J are TRBV30 and TRBJ1-5; D not certain. CDR3 sequence (DNA): TGTGCCTGGAGTCTCCCTTTCGGGTCTCAGCCCCAGCATTTT. Encoded protein: CAWSLPFGSQPQHF.